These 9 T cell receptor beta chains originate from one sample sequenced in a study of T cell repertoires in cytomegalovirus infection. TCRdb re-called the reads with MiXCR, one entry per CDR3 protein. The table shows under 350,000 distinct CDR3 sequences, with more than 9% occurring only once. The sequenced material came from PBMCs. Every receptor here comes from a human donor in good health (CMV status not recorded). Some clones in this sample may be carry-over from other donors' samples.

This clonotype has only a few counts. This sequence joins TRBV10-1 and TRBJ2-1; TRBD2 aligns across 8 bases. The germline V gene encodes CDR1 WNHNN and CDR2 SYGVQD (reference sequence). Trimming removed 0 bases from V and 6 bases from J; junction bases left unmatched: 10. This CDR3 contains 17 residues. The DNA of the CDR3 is TGCGCCAGCAGTGAGTCGAAGGGAGCGGGAGAGTCCAATGAGCAGTTCTTC. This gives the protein CASSESKGAGESNEQFF.

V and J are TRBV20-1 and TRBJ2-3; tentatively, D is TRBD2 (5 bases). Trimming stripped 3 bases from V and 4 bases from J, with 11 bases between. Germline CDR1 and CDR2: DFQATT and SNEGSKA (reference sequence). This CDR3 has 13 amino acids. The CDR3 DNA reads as TGCAGTGCTAGGAAGCTAGCTCCAGATACGCAGTATTTT. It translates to CSARKLAPDTQYF.

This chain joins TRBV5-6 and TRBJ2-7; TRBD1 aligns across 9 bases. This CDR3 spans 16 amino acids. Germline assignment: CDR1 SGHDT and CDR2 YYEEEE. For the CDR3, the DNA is TGTACTAGCAGCTCCCCCGGGACAGGGTATACCTACGAGCAGTACTTC. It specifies CTSSSPGTGYTYEQYF.

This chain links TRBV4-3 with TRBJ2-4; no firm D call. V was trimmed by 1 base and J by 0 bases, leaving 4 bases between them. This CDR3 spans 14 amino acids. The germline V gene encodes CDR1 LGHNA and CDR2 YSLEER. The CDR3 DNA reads TGCGCCAGCAGCCAAGGGATAGCCAAAAACATTCAGTACTTC. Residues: CASSQGIAKNIQYF.

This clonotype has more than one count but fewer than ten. CDR3 loop: CASSLSGWGGETQYF. CDR3 nucleotide sequence: TGTGCCAGCAGTTTATCCGGTTGGGGGGGAGAGACCCAGTACTTC. The genes are TRBV27 and TRBJ2-5; 7 bases are shared with TRBD2. Germline CDR1 is MNHEY and CDR2 is SMNVEV (reference sequence). The length of the CDR3 is 15 residues. With V trimmed by 0 bases and J by 4 bases, 5 bases remained unmatched.

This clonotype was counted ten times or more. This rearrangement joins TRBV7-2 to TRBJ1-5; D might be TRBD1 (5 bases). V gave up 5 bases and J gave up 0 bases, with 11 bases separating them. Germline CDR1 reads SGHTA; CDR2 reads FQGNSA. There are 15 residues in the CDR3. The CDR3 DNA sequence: TGTGCCAGCAGCCTCGGACACAGTAGCAATCAGCCCCAGCATTTT. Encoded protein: CASSLGHSSNQPQHF.

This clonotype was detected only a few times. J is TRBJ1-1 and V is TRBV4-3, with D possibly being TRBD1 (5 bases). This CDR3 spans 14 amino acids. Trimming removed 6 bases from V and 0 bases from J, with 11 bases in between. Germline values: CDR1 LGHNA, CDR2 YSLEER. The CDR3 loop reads CASRRGLLNTEAFF. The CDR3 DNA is TGCGCCAGCAGGCGGGGACTGCTGAACACTGAAGCTTTCTTT.

Written as DNA, the CDR3 is TGTGCCAGCAGCTTAGGGGTGGGACGGACCCTTTCCGGGACTGAAGCTTTCTTT. This codes for CASSLGVGRTLSGTEAFF. The chain is built from TRBV7-6 and TRBJ1-1; D is perhaps TRBD1 (5 bases). This CDR3 is 18 amino acids long. Germline CDR1 reads SGHVS; CDR2 reads FNYEAQ. V lost 1 base and J 5 bases, leaving 23 bases between the germline ends.

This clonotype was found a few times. The DNA for the CDR3 is TGTGCCAGCAGTCTGGGACTTGAAGCTTTCTTT. Its translation: CASSLGLEAFF. The chain uses TRBV12-3 or TRBV12-4 and TRBJ1-1, with D maybe TRBD1 (5 bases). The CDR3 runs 11 residues. With 5 bases removed from V and 7 bases from J, the gap between germline ends came to 8 bases.